These T cell receptor beta chains were read from a single sample in a study of shared clonotypes between healthy human individuals. Sequencing used immunoSEQ multiplex PCR; TCRdb keeps in-frame clones, though not all of them. The sample carries about 1 million clones, roughly 75% recorded once. Sequencing input: memory CD4+ T cells sorted from blood. The receptors derive from a man younger than 35 in good health. Both conserved end residues are trimmed from each CDR3.

>TRBJ1-2|TRBV6-6
ASSIQGVGYGYT
>TRBJ2-7|TRBV11-2
ASSFLGLAGTYEQY
>TRBJ1-1|TRBV27
ASSFGRSEAF
>TRBJ1-1|TRBV2
ASIEDRQISYTEAF
>TRBJ2-1|TRBV2
ASSEDRASYNEQF
>TRBJ2-5|TRBV19
ASSVMGGETQY
>TRBJ1-2|TRBV5-1
ASSLAAGENGYT
>TRBJ2-2|TRBV7-8
ASSFDRANTGELF
>TRBJ2-2|TRBV5-1
ASSLTTMGTGELF
>TRBJ2-3|TRBV7-2
ASSLGLAWTDTQY
>TRBJ1-2|TRBV28
ASVQGLNYGYT
>TRBJ1-1|TRBV11-2
ASSLGTVNTEAF
>TRBJ2-3|TRBV15
ATSREHDSTDTQY
>TRBJ2-1|TRBV7-2
ASSRSGRTGNEQF
>TRBJ2-7|TRBV7-6
ASSVTGGSEQY
>TRBJ2-1|TRBV28
ASSSLAGDPYNEQF
>TRBJ2-3|TRBV18
ASSSETSGGTDTQY
>TRBJ2-3|TRBV15
ATSRDLSTSTDTQY
>TRBJ2-5|TRBV2
ASSQTGRETQY
>TRBJ2-2|TRBV7-9
ASSLGGGANTGELF
>TRBJ2-7|TRBV28
ASTPGQGGAYEQY
>TRBJ2-6|TRBV28
ASSLPLSGANVLT
>TRBJ1-2|TRBV7-9
ASSLDDPRNYGYT
>TRBJ2-4|TRBV30
AWSRMDREVQY
>TRBJ2-5|TRBV11-2
ASSLPGLAGVPY
>TRBJ1-3|TRBV10-3
AISDGTISGNTIY
>TRBJ2-1|TRBV6-1
ATHPNPGGYGEQF
>TRBJ1-4|TRBV5-1
ASSLTATNEKLF
>TRBJ1-6|TRBV7-2
ASSAQGPYNSPLH
>TRBJ2-7|TRBV6-6
ASLGRRGLYEQY
>TRBJ2-3|TRBV5-1
ASSGGTSGSTDTQY
>TRBJ1-3|TRBV6-5
ASRNGGSGNTIY
>TRBJ1-1|TRBV14
ASRLTVNTEAF
>TRBJ1-1|TRBV7-2
ASSLQIGDTEAF
>TRBJ2-3|TRBV29-1
SVRQGTDTQY
>TRBJ2-3|TRBV11-2
ASSSMTSGRKGTDTQY
>TRBJ2-7|TRBV5-6
ASSQRGSSYEQY
>TRBJ1-2|TRBV15
ATSRGNPGDRKI
>TRBJ1-1|TRBV7-9
ASSLSRGNTEAF
>TRBJ2-7|TRBV6-1
ASSESAGQGLGEQY
>TRBJ2-1|TRBV2
ASSQSASYNEQF
>TRBJ2-7|TRBV6-1
ASARGEQY
>TRBJ2-4|TRBV15
ATSGRQALGAKNIQY
>TRBJ2-7|TRBV5-1
ASSSTGTGGAEQY
>TRBJ2-7|TRBV5-8
ASSLAQLPYEQY
>TRBJ1-2|TRBV15
ATSRATGQVFYGYT